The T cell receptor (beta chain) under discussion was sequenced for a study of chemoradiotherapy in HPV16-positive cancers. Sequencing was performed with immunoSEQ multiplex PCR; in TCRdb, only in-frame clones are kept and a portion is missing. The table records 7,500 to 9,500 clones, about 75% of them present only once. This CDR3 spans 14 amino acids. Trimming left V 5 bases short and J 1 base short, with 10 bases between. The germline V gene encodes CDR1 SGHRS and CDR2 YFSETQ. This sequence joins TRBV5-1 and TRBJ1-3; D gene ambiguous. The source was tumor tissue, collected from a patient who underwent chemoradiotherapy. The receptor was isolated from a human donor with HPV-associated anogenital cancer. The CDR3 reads CASSRGDSGNTIYF. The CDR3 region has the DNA TGCGCCAGCAGTCGGGGAGATTCTGGAAACACCATATATTTT.